This entry is about one T cell receptor beta chain. The sample's treatment: 19 received Ad26.COV2.S at low or high dose, single or two shots; five or six received placebo; per-sample allocation not given. Samples were taken on day 63 after the first vaccine or placebo injection. Assay used: immunoSEQ multiplex PCR; TCRdb lists only in-frame clones, some missing. The data contain approximately 280,000 clones, 87% of them singletons. Germline V lookup: CDR1 KGHSH, CDR2 LQKENI. Trimming took 4 bases from V and 4 from J; bases not matched to a gene: 6. The CDR3 sequence is 14 residues long. These data come from a study of Ad26.COV2.S vaccination and SARS-CoV-2 variants.

This TCR came from a person aged 18-60 years who received the Ad26.COV2.S COVID-19 vaccine or a placebo. The source was peripheral blood, collected in a trial of Ad26.COV2.S vaccine versus placebo. The V and J genes are TRBV18 and TRBJ1-2, with 7 bases that match TRBD1. CDR3 in amino acids: CASSQTGMGYGYTF. CDR3 nucleotides: TGTGCCAGCTCACAGACAGGGATGGGCTATGGCTACACCTTC.